The 7 T cell receptor beta chains below all came from one sample that was sequenced in a study of identical twins. TCRdb itself ran the 5' RACE reads through MiXCR, one entry per CDR3 protein. This table holds around 670,000 distinct CDR3 sequences, less than 7% found once. Sequencing was carried out using naive T cells sorted from blood. The source is a man between 18 and 29 years old in good health.

This clonotype appeared a few times. The chain joins TRBV5-1 to TRBJ2-1; 8 nucleotides line up with TRBD2. Germline V gives CDR1 SGHRS, CDR2 YFSETQ. The V and J ends lost 2 bases and 7 bases, in that order; junction bases with no gene match: 11. The CDR3 runs to 16 residues. The CDR3: CASSLLIAGSSNEQFF. The CDR3 nucleotides are TGCGCCAGCAGCTTACTAATAGCGGGATCAAGTAATGAGCAGTTCTTC. The full variable domain, its missing parts supplied by reference TRBV5-1 and TRBJ2-1, is KAGVTQTPRYLIKTRGQQVTLSCSPISGHRSVSWYQQTPGQGLQFLFEYFSETQRNKGNFPGRFSGRQFSNSRSEMNVSTLELGDSALYLCASSLLIAGSSNEQFFGPGTRLTVL.

This clonotype turned up a few times. J is TRBJ2-2 and V is TRBV25-1, with D perhaps TRBD2 (6 bases). The CDR3 spans 15 residues. Trimming shortened V by 3 bases and J by 7 bases, and 15 bases separated the two germline ends. The germline gives CDR1 MGHDK, CDR2 SYGVNS. The CDR3 DNA sequence: TGTGCCAGCAGTGACCCGGGAGCGTTAGGCGGGGAGCTGTTTTTT. The encoded protein is CASSDPGALGGELFF.

This clonotype was detected only a few times. The V and J genes are TRBV5-6 and TRBJ2-7, with 13 bases identical to TRBD2. Trimming cost V 0 bases and J 0 bases; bases outside gene matches: 6. CDR1 and CDR2 from the germline V gene are SGHDT and YYEEEE. This CDR3 has 18 residues. The CDR3 spells CASSLAGTSGIRSYEQYV. CDR3 nucleotides: TGTGCCAGCAGCTTGGCCGGGACTAGCGGGATCCGCTCCTACGAGCAGTACGTC.

This clonotype was recorded a few times. The V and J genes are TRBV5-4 and TRBJ2-7; 12 bases match TRBD1. The CDR3 is 15 amino acids. CDR1 and CDR2 (germline): SGHNT, YYREEE (reference sequence). Trimming removed 4 bases from V and 0 bases from J; junction bases left unmatched: 2. The CDR3 loop is CASSPGQGASYEQYF. DNA for the CDR3: TGTGCCAGCAGCCCGGGACAGGGGGCCTCCTACGAGCAGTACTTC.

The V gene is TRBV15, the J gene TRBJ2-3; D is possibly TRBD1 (6 bases). CDR3 length equals 15 residues. Germline lookup yields CDR1 LNHNV and CDR2 YYDKDF (reference sequence). V was trimmed by 0 bases and J by 2 bases, leaving 9 bases between them. The CDR3 loop is CATSRDRGVTDTQYF. CDR3 bases: TGTGCCACCAGCAGAGACAGGGGTGTCACAGATACGCAGTATTTT.

This clonotype was counted many times. The chain links TRBV11-3 to TRBJ1-3; 7 bases match TRBD1. J was trimmed by 2 bases and V by 1 base; bases with no gene match: 11. The CDR3 runs to 18 residues. Germline V gives CDR1 SGHNT, CDR2 YENEEA. The CDR3 DNA reads TGTGCCAGCAGCTTAGGTGGCGGGCTTAGGGGGCCTGGAAACACCATATATTTT. Its protein product is CASSLGGGLRGPGNTIYF.

This clonotype was counted many times. This chain joins TRBV29-1 and TRBJ2-3; no definite D call. V was clipped by 4 bases and J by 7 bases, with 15 bases between them. This CDR3 region has 13 residues. Per the germline V gene, CDR1 is SQVTM and CDR2 is ANQGSEA. CDR3 sequence reads: CSVGAVLHHTQYF. The CDR3 DNA reads TGCAGCGTTGGGGCGGTCCTCCATCATACGCAGTATTTT.